The rows below give T cell receptor beta chains drawn from one sample of a study of cytomegalovirus exposure and HLA in healthy donors. Profiling relied on immunoSEQ multiplex PCR, and the TCRdb table lists in-frame clones only, not all of them. Of around 130,000 clones listed, about 8.6% are singletons. Sequencing was done on a sample of PBMCs. These receptors all stem from a woman aged 40 to 49 in good health and CMV-seropositive. Each CDR3 is given with its conserved first and last residue. The D gene is left open where the match is weak.

j_gene: TRBJ1-5; v_gene: TRBV28; d_gene: .; CDR3aa: CASRKPLTLNQPQHF
j_gene: TRBJ1-1; v_gene: TRBV7-9; d_gene: .; CDR3aa: CATRPGQNTEAFF
j_gene: TRBJ2-1; v_gene: TRBV5-1; d_gene: .; CDR3aa: CASSLAGDWSYNEQFF
j_gene: TRBJ2-7; v_gene: TRBV7-6; d_gene: TRBD1; CDR3aa: CASSSGQGWEQYF
j_gene: TRBJ2-1; v_gene: TRBV2; d_gene: TRBD1; CDR3aa: CASSGGTGYNEQFF
j_gene: TRBJ1-3; v_gene: TRBV6-1; d_gene: TRBD1; CDR3aa: CASSPTGHSGNTIYF
j_gene: TRBJ1-4; v_gene: TRBV19; d_gene: TRBD1; CDR3aa: CASSRRQGRLDEKLFF
j_gene: TRBJ2-6; v_gene: TRBV18; d_gene: .; CDR3aa: CASSKEGADGANVLTF
j_gene: TRBJ1-1; v_gene: TRBV7-3; d_gene: TRBD1; CDR3aa: CASSAQGANTEAFF
j_gene: TRBJ2-7; v_gene: TRBV7-8; d_gene: .; CDR3aa: CASSHRVHEQYF
j_gene: TRBJ1-2; v_gene: TRBV7-2; d_gene: .; CDR3aa: CASSLEGGSNYGYTF
j_gene: TRBJ1-1; v_gene: TRBV29-1; d_gene: TRBD1; CDR3aa: CSVVDRGPNTEAFF
j_gene: TRBJ1-2; v_gene: TRBV2; d_gene: TRBD1; CDR3aa: CASSEGQANYCYTF
j_gene: TRBJ2-7; v_gene: TRBV6-1; d_gene: .; CDR3aa: CASSPTTGLEYF
j_gene: TRBJ1-1; v_gene: TRBV27; d_gene: .; CDR3aa: CASSSTGNTEAFF
j_gene: TRBJ2-7; v_gene: TRBV28; d_gene: .; CDR3aa: CASSQQGNNEQYF
j_gene: TRBJ2-1; v_gene: TRBV5-1; d_gene: TRBD2; CDR3aa: CASSLLSGGAPYNEQFF
j_gene: TRBJ1-1; v_gene: TRBV28; d_gene: TRBD1; CDR3aa: CASSRPGQGRRTEAFF
j_gene: TRBJ1-3; v_gene: TRBV5-4; d_gene: TRBD1; CDR3aa: CASSWQDRGSGNTIYF
j_gene: TRBJ2-7; v_gene: TRBV5-1; d_gene: TRBD1; CDR3aa: CASSLTGGTGEQYF
j_gene: TRBJ1-4; v_gene: TRBV7-9; d_gene: .; CDR3aa: CASSLFLGQKNEKLFF
j_gene: TRBJ2-2; v_gene: TRBV4-1; d_gene: TRBD2; CDR3aa: CASSQTLTSATTNTGELFF
j_gene: TRBJ1-5; v_gene: TRBV7-9; d_gene: TRBD1; CDR3aa: CAIRQGFDQPQHF
j_gene: TRBJ1-2; v_gene: TRBV9; d_gene: .; CDR3aa: CASSLTGGPDYGYTF
j_gene: TRBJ1-5; v_gene: TRBV10-3; d_gene: TRBD1; CDR3aa: CAIGQGTQPQHF